This T cell receptor (beta chain) originates from a study of cytotoxic CD8 clonotypes in ibrutinib-treated CLL (dated by TCRdb to the early 2020s). About the study as a whole: The cohort included around 16 treatment-naive and under 13 relapsed/refractory patients; 17 to 18 were IGHV unmutated. Longitudinal samples were obtainable from about 30% of the roughly 90 participants in the trial. Samples averaged roughly 280,000 productive templates and tens of thousands of productive rearrangements. Response samples were taken after a median of 12 months on treatment, ranging from about 6 to 40 months. Responses were partial in some 24 patients and complete in 2; after median about 5.5 years follow-up, about 14 stayed in remission and some twelve progressed. Every remission and progressive disease sample was obtained while ibrutinib was still being received by the patients. Cryopreserved peripheral blood mononuclear cells were collected at three points: before therapy, at response, and at either sustained remission or disease progression.

Here is what the overall study found, with its caveats: At baseline, clonality was higher than in age-matched healthy donors and showed a strong correlation with circulating CD8+ T-cell counts. Sustained-remission and progressing patients did not have matched sampling times, and lymph node repertoires were not examined. Clonality rose at ibrutinib response, remained stable during sustained remission, and dropped back toward baseline at progression. Public clonotypes were found to be uncommon and were observed to contract or remain stable during treatment; the increase in clonality was shown to reflect expansion of private clonotypes at ibrutinib response.

This clone was seen only a few times. It has no known antigen specificity. Per-nucleotide qualities are absent, and no much larger clonotype sits a single base away. The goal of deep resolution MiSeq sequencing was a depth between 1 in 1 million and 1 in 200,000 T cells, and coverage averaged 10x per clonotype. The immunoSEQ hsTCRB Kit was used to generate the TCR beta libraries. As for the original processing: The data were analyzed with ImmunoSEQ Analyzer and ImmunoSEQ Data Assistant, and V, D and J gene assignments followed IMGT definitions. Clonality, which ranges from 0 to 1, was calculated by subtracting the normalized Shannon entropy of productive rearrangement frequencies from one. Public clonotype analysis was restricted to overrepresented clonotypes comprising at least 0.05% of each patient's repertoire. Thirteen age-matched healthy donor repertoires from immuneACCESS served as clonality controls. The immuneACCESS repertoire file appears here via TCRdb, limited to in-frame rearrangements. These files lack a portion of the clones; in checked studies, under half of the deficit traces to unresolved V genes, and the cause of the others is not known. That table furnishes V, J and clone size, whereas the DNA furnished D and trimming. Here the sample has 49,000 or so clones; 53% occur a single time. Together, the top ten hold around a third of the sample.

Trimming removed 4 bases from V and 6 bases from J, leaving 18 bases between the germline ends. The CDR3 runs 16 residues from the cysteine to the phenylalanine. Of all the DNA, just the CDR3 is kept, 48 bases in frame from base 1. Reading the germline V gene gives CDR1 LGHNA and CDR2 YNFKEQ. The time point tag for this specimen amounts to: about a year on ibrutinib. Roughly 2 micrograms of genomic DNA were extracted from cryopreserved PBMCs for TCR beta library preparation. Longitudinal blood samples from CLL patients receiving ibrutinib monotherapy were subjected to high-throughput TCR beta sequencing. The patients took part in an open-label, single-center phase 2 trial of ibrutinib monotherapy.

This receptor was identified in a human donor with chronic lymphocytic leukemia. The source material was PBMCs, sampled after 12 months of ibrutinib treatment. The rearranged segments are TRBV4-2 and TRBJ2-2; the D region possibly corresponds to TRBD1 (6 bases align). The DNA sequence is as follows: TGTGCCAGCAGCCTAAACAGGGAAAGGGCAGCCGGGGAGCTGTTTTTT. This yields the protein CASSLNRERAAGELFF.